This T cell receptor (beta chain) was sequenced during a study of shared clonotypes between healthy human individuals. On the study more broadly: Donor composition was a couple of women and a few men, aged 18 to 49. A donor's plate count was three for CD4 naive and three for CD4 memory; CD8 naive had two and CD8 memory one.

Assay used: immunoSEQ multiplex PCR; TCRdb lists only in-frame clones, some missing. The sample yields 600,000 to 750,000 clones, 60% to 80% seen once. Concerning this clone: Its antigen is unknown.

Trimming cost V 6 bases and J 2 bases, with 17 bases left between them. This CDR3 comprises 16 residues. Looked up from germline, CDR1 is MNHEY and CDR2 is SMNVEV (reference sequence). Study-wide results and caveats: Non-shared clonotypes were found to have lower generation probabilities than the clonotypes that were shared by all four of the sorted-subset donors.

The source of this sequence is a woman aged 25 to 39 in good health. Source material: memory CD4+ T cells sorted from blood. The sample's subset: CD45RA-negative fraction. The chain links TRBV27 to TRBJ1-5; weak D call: TRBD1 (6 bases). The DNA for the CDR3 is TGTGCCAGCAGCCCCAGGGGAAATTTAGGCAATCAGCCCCAGCATTTT. It encodes CASSPRGNLGNQPQHF.